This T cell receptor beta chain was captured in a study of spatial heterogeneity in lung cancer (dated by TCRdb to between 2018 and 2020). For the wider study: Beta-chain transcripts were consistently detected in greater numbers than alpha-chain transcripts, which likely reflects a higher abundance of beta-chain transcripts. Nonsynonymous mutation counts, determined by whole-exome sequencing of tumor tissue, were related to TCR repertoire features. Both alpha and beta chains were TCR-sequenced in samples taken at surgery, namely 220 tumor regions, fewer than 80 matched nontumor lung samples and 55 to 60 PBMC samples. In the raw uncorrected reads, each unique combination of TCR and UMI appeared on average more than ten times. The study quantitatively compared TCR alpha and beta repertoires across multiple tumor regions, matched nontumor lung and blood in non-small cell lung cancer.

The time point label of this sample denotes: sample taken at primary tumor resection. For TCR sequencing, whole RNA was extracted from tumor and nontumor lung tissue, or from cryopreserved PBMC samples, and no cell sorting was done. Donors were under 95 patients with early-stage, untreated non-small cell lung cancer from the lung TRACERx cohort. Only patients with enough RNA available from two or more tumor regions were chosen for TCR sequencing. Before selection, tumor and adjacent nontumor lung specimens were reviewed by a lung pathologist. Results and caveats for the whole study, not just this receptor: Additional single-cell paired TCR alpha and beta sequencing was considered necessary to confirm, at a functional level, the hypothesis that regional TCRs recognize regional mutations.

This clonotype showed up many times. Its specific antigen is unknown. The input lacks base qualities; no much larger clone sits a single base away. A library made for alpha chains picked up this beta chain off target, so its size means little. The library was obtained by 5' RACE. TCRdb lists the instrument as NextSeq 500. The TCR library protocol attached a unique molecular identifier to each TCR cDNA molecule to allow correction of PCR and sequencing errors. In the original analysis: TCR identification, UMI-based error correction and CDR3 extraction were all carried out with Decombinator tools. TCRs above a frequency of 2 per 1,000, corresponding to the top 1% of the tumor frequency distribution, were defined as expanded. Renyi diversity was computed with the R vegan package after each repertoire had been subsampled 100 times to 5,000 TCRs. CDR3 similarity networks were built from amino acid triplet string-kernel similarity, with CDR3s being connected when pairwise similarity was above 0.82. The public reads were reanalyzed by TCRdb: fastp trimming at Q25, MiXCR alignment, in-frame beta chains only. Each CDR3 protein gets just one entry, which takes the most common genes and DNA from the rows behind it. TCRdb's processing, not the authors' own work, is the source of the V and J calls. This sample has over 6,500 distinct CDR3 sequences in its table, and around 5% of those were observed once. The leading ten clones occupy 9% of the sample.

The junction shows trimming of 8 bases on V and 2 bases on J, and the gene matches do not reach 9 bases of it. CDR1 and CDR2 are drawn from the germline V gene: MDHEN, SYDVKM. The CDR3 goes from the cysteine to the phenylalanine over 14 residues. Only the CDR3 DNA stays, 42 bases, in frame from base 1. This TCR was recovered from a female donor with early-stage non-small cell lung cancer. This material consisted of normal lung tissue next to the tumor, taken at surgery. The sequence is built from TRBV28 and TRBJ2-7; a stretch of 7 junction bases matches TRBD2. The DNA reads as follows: TGTGCCAGCGGGGTCGGCGGGAGACCCTACGAGCAGTACTTC. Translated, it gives CASGVGGRPYEQYF.